The source of this T cell receptor (beta chain) is a study of molecular identifiers for immune sequencing clone quantification. The authors built bulk TCR libraries by previously described methods with listed TCR primers. TCRdb processed the PCR reads anew with MiXCR; each CDR3 protein has one entry. The sample has over 550,000 distinct CDR3 sequences, roughly 25% seen once. This clonotype was observed at least ten times. The CDR3 is made up of 10 amino acids. Source material: naive CD8+ T cells from blood, with Jurkat cell RNA spiked in. The subset denotes: FACS-sorted CD8+CD4-CCR7+CD45RA+ naive T cells. The chain combines TRBV21-1 with TRBJ2-3. TRBV21-1 is a pseudogene locus. The source is a human donor in good health. Some libraries in this study had Jurkat cell RNA spiked in. CDR3 loop: CALKVDTQYF. The CDR3, as DNA: TGTGCCCTGAAGGTAGATACGCAGTATTTT.